This T cell receptor (beta chain) was recovered during a study of technical replicates of blood from several donors. Method: immunoSEQ multiplex PCR; TCRdb's copy keeps in-frame clones and lacks some. The sample has around 100,000 clones; approximately 95% are singletons. The CDR3 loop spans 13 amino acids. Looked up from germline, CDR1 is SGHAT and CDR2 is FQNNGV. Trimming pared 3 bases from V and 2 bases from J, leaving 7 bases between. What was sequenced was T cells isolated from PBMCs. The receptor comes from a human donor in good health. The chain has TRBV11-2 and TRBJ2-5; the D gene is possibly TRBD2 (6 bases). The CDR3 DNA reads as TGTGCCAGCAGCTTTGGGGGGCAAGAGACCCAGTACTTC. Protein product: CASSFGGQETQYF.